Reported below is one TCR beta chain. The record originates from a study of blood T cells in healthy people across ages. PCR was performed a second time for 7 to 11 cycles using a sample-barcoded 5' primer and a J-beta primer mix. MiXCR, run by TCRdb on the 5' RACE reads, gives a single entry per CDR3 protein. The sample carries roughly 730,000 distinct CDR3 sequences, 45% to 70% recorded once. V dropped 4 bases and J dropped 4; count of bases not matched to a gene: 7. The V gene's germline CDR1 is SEHNR and CDR2 FQNEAQ (reference sequence). This CDR3 contains 15 residues. The sequence derives from a man aged 40-49 years in good health. V and J are TRBV7-9 and TRBJ1-5; 7 bases align to TRBD1. Sequenced input: blood. The DNA for the CDR3 is TGTGCCAGCAGCTCCCCCGGACAGGATAATCAGCCCCAGCATTTT. This encodes CASSSPGQDNQPQHF. The entire variable domain, with the rest obtained from reference TRBV7-9 and TRBJ1-5, is as follows: DTGVSQNPRHKITKRGQNVTFRCDPISEHNRLYWYRQTLGQGPEFLTYFQNEAQLEKSRLLSDRFSAERPKGSFSTLEIQRTEQGDSAMYLCASSSPGQDNQPQHFGDGTRLSIL.